One and the same sample provided the 8 T cell receptor beta chains below, sequenced in a study of T cells in women clearing cervical HPV infection. Assay: immunoSEQ multiplex PCR; the TCRdb copy retains only in-frame clones and omits some. The sample table sets out under 20,000 clones. Sequenced sample: blood buffy coat. These receptors came from a woman aged 18 to 75 with a cervical HPV16 infection that either progressed to CIN3+ or cleared (not recorded which).

On this clone itself: The missing CDR3 end, 3 residues past where the read stops, is filled in from the germline J gene. The chain recombines TRBV29-1 with TRBJ2-7, with 8 bases aligning to TRBD2. Losses at the gene ends were 7 bases for V and 4 bases for J; bases not matched to a gene: 9. Germline V lookup: CDR1 SQVTM, CDR2 ANQGSEA. The CDR3 is made up of 13 amino acids. CDR3 residues: CSAGRGGQYEQYF. The sequenced part of the CDR3 DNA is TGCAGCGCGGGACGGGGGGGTCAGTACGAG.

On this clone itself: Mismatch with germline at one junction end may stem from a read error. The read stops 3 residues short of the end of the CDR3; the missing end is completed from the germline J gene. This sequence joins TRBV5-6 and TRBJ2-2; a possible D gene is TRBD2 (5 bases). The CDR3 covers 14 residues. In germline, CDR1 is SGHDT, CDR2 YYEEEE. CDR3 DNA, as far as it was read: TGTGCCAGCAGCGCCGACTACGCGGCCGGGAAG. This gives the protein CASSADYAAGK. Given in full, the CDR3 is CASSADYAAGKLFF.

In regard to this clone: The observed sequence ends 3 residues before the CDR3 terminus, with the missing tail filled in from the germline J gene. The chain employs TRBV24-1 and TRBJ1-1; D is possibly TRBD1 (5 bases). Germline values: CDR1 KGHDR, CDR2 SFDVKD. This CDR3 comprises 13 residues. The sequenced CDR3 bases are TGTGCCACCAGTGACCATGGACCCACAGGC. Translated, it gives CATSDHGPTG. The full CDR3 protein reads CATSDHGPTGAFF.

Details on this clone: The CDR3 extends 3 residues past the end of the read, so its final part is completed from the germline J gene. The gene calls are TRBV29-1 and TRBJ2-2; TRBD1 matches 7 bases. CDR1 is SQVTM, CDR2 ANQGSEA, per germline. The CDR3 contains 13 residues. Trimming cost V 4 bases and J 5 bases; bases outside gene matches: 4. The sequenced CDR3 bases are TGCAGCGTTGCCAGGGGGAGAACCGGGGAG. Its protein product is CSVARGRTGE. The full CDR3 sequence reads CSVARGRTGELFF.

Of note for this clone: The read falls 3 residues short of the CDR3 end, and the missing part is taken from the germline J gene. The V gene is TRBV18, the J gene TRBJ1-1; D may be TRBD1 (6 bases). This CDR3 contains 13 residues. The V end lost 3 bases, the J end lost 5 bases, and 10 bases lay between the germline ends. Germline CDR1 reads KGHSH; CDR2 reads LQKENI. The CDR3 reads CASSPRGGTEAFF. Partial CDR3 DNA: TGTGCCAGCTCACCCAGAGGGGGAACTGAA.

Note on this clone: The CDR3 is cut off 3 residues early in the read; its end comes from the germline J gene. V is TRBV20-1 and J is TRBJ2-3; D uncertain. The CDR3 consists of 15 residues. V was shortened by 0 bases and J by 0 bases, with 10 bases between the two germline ends. Germline assignment: CDR1 DFQATT and CDR2 SNEGSKA (reference sequence). The CDR3 bases that were read are TGCAGTGCTAGAGATTGGTCCCGGAGCACAGATACG. Its protein is CSARDWSRSTDT. The CDR3 reads in full as CSARDWSRSTDTQYF.

As for this clone: The DNA ends 3 residues before the CDR3 does, and the rest of the CDR3 is filled in from the germline J gene. This chain links TRBV7-9 with TRBJ2-5, with 7 nucleotides matching TRBD2. Unmatched junction bases numbered 8, after V lost 6 bases and J lost 4 bases. This CDR3 has 14 residues. CDR1 SEHNR and CDR2 FQNEAQ come from the germline V gene (reference sequence). The CDR3 loop reads CASSRIREGETQYF. The CDR3 DNA, read in part, is TGTGCCAGCAGTAGGATCAGGGAGGGAGAGACC.

A note on this clone: The read terminates 3 residues before the CDR3 end, so the remaining end is supplied by the germline J gene. This rearrangement joins TRBV19 to TRBJ1-4, with D possibly TRBD1 on 5 matching bases. V lost 6 bases and J lost 7, with 12 bases in between. The CDR3 has 13 amino acids. The germline V gene has CDR1 LNHDA and CDR2 SQIVND (reference sequence). Partial CDR3 DNA: TGTGCCAGTAGACCTCCCGGGGGTGAAAAA. It codes for CASRPPGGEK. The CDR3 reads in full as CASRPPGGEKLFF. Drawing the rest from reference TRBV19 and TRBJ1-4, the complete variable domain is DGGITQSPKYLFRKEGQNVTLSCEQNLNHDAMYWYRQDPGQGLRLIYYSQIVNDFQKGDIAEGYSVSREKKESFPLTVTSAQKNPTAFYLCASRPPGGEKLFFGSGTQLSVL.